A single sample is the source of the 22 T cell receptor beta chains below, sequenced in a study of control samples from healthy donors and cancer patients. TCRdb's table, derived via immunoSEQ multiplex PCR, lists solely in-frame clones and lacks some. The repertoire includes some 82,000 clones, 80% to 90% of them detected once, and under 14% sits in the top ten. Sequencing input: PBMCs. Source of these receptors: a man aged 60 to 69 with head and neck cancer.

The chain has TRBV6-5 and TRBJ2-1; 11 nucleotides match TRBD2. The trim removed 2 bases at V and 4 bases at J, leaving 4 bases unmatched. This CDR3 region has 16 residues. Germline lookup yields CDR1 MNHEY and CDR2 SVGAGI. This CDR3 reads CASSYVTSGGYNEQFF. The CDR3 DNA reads TGTGCCAGCAGTTACGTTACTAGCGGGGGTTACAATGAGCAGTTCTTC.

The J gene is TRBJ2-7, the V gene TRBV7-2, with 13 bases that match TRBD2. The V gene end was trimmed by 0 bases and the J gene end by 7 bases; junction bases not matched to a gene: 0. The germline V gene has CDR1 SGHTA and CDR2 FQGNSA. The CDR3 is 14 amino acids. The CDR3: CASSLAGLAGEQYF. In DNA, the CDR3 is TGTGCCAGCAGCTTAGCGGGACTAGCGGGAGAGCAGTACTTC.

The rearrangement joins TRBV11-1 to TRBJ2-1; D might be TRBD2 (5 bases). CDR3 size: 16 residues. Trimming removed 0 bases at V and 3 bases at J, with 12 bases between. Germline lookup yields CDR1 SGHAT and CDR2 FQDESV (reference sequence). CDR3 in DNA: TGTGCCAGCAGCTTAGCACGGGGAGCTCGCTACAATGAGCAGTTCTTC. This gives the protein CASSLARGARYNEQFF.

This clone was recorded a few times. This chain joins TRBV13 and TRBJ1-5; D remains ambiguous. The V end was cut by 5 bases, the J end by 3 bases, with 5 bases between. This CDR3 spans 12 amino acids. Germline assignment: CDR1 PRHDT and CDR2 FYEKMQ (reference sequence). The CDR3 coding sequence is TGTGCCAGCAGCGTAAACAATCAGCCCCAGCATTTT. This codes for CASSVNNQPQHF. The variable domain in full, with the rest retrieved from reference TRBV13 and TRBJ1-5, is AAGVIQSPRHLIKEKRETATLKCYPIPRHDTVYWYQQGPGQDPQFLISFYEKMQSDKGSIPDRFSAQQFSDYHSELNMSSLELGDSALYFCASSVNNQPQHFGDGTRLSIL.

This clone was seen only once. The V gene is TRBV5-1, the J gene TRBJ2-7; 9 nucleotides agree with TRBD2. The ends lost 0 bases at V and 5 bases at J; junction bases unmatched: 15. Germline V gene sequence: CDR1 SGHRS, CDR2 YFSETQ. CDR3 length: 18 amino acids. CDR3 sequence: CASSLVMAGGPIIDEQYF. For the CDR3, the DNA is TGCGCCAGCAGCTTGGTGATGGCGGGAGGGCCAATTATCGACGAGCAGTACTTC.

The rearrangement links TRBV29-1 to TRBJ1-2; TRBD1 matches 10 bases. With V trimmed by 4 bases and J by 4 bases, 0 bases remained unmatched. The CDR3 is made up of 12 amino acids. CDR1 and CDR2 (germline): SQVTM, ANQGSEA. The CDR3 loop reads CSVGTGGYGYTF. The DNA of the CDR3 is TGCAGCGTTGGGACAGGGGGCTATGGCTACACCTTC.

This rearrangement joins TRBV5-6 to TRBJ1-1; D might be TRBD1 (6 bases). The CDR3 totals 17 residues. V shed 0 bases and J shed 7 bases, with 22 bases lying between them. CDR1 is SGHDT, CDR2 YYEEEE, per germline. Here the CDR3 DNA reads TGTGCCAGCAGCTTGGCTCTTACGCGGACAGAAAGAAGTGAAGCTTTCTTT. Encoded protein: CASSLALTRTERSEAFF. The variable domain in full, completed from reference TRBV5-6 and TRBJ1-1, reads DAGVTQSPTHLIKTRGQQVTLRCSPKSGHDTVSWYQQALGQGPQFIFQYYEEEERQRGNFPDRFSGHQFPNYSSELNVNALLLGDSALYLCASSLALTRTERSEAFFGQGTRLTVV.

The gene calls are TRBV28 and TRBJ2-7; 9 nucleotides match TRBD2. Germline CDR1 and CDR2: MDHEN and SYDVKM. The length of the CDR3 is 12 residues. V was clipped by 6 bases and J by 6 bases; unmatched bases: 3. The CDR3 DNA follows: TGTGCCAGCAGCCGCGGGGGGGGCGAGCAGTACTTC. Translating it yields CASSRGGGEQYF.

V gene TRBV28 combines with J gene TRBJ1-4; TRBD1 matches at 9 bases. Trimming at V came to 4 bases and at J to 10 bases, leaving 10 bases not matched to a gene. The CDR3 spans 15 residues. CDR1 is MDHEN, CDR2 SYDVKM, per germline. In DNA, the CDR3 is TGTGCCAGCAGTTCAGACCGGGACAGGGAGGTAAAACTGTTTTTT. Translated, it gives CASSSDRDREVKLFF.

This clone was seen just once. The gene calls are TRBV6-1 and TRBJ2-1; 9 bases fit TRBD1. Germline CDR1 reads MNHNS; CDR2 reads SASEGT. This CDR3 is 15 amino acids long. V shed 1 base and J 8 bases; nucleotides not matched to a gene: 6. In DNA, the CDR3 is TGTGCCAGCAGTGAAGGGAACAGGGGGCGGGATGAGCAGTTCTTC. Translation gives CASSEGNRGRDEQFF.

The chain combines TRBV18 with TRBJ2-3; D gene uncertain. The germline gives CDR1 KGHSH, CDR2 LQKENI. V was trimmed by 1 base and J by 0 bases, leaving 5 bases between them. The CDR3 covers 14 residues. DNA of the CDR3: TGTGCCAGCTCACCACAACGCAGCACAGATACGCAGTATTTT. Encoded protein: CASSPQRSTDTQYF.

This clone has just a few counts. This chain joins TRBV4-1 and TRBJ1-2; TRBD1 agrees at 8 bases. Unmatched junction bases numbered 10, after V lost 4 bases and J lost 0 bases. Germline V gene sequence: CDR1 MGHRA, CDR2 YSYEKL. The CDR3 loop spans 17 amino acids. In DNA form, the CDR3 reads TGCGCCAGCAGCCCACAGAAGGGACAGGCTACTAACTATGGCTACACCTTC. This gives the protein CASSPQKGQATNYGYTF.

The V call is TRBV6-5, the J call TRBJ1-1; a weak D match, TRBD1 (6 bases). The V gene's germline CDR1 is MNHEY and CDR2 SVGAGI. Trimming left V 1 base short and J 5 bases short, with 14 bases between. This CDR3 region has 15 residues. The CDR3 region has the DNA TGTGCCAGCAGTTACTGGGGGGCGGCGAGGACTGAAGCTTTCTTT. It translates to CASSYWGAARTEAFF.

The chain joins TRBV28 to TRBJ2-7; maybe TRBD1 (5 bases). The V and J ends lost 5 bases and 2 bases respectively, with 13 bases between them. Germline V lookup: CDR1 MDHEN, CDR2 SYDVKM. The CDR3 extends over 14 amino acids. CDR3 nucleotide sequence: TGTGCCAGCAGTGTTCCAGGGATCACCTACGAGCAGTACTTC. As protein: CASSVPGITYEQYF.

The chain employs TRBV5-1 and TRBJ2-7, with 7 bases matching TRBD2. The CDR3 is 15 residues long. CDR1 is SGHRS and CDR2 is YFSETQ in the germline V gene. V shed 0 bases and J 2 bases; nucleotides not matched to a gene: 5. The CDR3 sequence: CASSLDTSAPYEQYF. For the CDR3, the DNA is TGCGCCAGCAGCTTGGATACTAGCGCACCCTACGAGCAGTACTTC. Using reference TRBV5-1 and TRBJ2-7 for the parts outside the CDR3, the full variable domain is KAGVTQTPRYLIKTRGQQVTLSCSPISGHRSVSWYQQTPGQGLQFLFEYFSETQRNKGNFPGRFSGRQFSNSRSEMNVSTLELGDSALYLCASSLDTSAPYEQYFGPGTRLTVT.

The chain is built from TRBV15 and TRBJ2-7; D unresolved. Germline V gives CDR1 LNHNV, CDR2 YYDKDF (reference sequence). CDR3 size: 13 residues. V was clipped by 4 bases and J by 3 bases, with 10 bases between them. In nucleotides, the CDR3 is TGTGCCACCAGCAAGAATCCCAGCTACGAGCAGTACTTC. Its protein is CATSKNPSYEQYF.

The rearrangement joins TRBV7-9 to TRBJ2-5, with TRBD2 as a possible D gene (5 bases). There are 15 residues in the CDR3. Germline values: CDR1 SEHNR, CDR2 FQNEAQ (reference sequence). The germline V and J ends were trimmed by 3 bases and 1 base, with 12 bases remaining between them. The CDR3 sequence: CASSFRRAVQETQYF. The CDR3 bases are TGTGCCAGCAGCTTCAGGAGAGCGGTCCAAGAGACCCAGTACTTC.

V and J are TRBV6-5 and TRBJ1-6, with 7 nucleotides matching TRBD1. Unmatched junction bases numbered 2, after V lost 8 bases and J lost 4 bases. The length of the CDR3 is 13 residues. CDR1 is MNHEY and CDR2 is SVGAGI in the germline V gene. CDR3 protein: CASSQGYNSPLHF. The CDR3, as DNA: TGTGCCAGCTCACAGGGGTATAATTCACCCCTCCACTTT.

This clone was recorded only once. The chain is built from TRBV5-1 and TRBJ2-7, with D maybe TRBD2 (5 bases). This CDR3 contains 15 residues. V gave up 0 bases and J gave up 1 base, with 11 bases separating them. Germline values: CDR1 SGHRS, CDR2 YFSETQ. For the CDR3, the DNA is TGCGCCAGCAGCTTGGCCGCTAGCCTTTCCTACGAGCAGTACTTC. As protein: CASSLAASLSYEQYF.

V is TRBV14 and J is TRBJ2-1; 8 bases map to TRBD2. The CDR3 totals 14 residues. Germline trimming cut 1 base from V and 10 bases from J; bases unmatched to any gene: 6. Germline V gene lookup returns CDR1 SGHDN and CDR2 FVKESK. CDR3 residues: CASSQVAGTREQFF. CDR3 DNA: TGTGCCAGCAGCCAAGTAGCGGGAACCAGGGAGCAGTTCTTC.

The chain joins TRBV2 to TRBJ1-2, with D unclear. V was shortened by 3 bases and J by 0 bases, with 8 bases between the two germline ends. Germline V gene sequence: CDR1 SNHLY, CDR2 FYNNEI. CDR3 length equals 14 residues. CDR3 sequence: CASSEVGSNYGYTF. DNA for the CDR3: TGTGCCAGCAGTGAGGTCGGGTCTAACTATGGCTACACCTTC.

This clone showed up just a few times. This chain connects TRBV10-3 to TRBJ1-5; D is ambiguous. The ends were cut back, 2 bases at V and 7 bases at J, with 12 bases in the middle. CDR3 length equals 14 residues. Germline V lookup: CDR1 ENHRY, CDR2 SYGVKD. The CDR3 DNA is TGTGCCATCAGTGAGGCGGGAGGTAGACAGCCCCAGCATTTT. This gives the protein CAISEAGGRQPQHF.